The following is a TCR beta chain sequence with its context. The antigen is unknown. The source of the sample is a study of shared clonotypes between healthy human individuals. Germline CDR1 and CDR2: MNHEY and SVGAGI. Trimming took 2 bases from V and 5 from J, leaving 10 bases between them. This CDR3 has 15 amino acids. The method was immunoSEQ multiplex PCR; TCRdb's version includes in-frame clones alone and lacks a portion of them. The data show approximately 2.4 million clones, with under 97% seen just once and approximately 0.13% held by the top ten. Whole-study findings and limits: Sharing across four donors was highest in naive CD4 (approximately 5%) and lowest in memory CD8 (roughly 0.4%).

V gene TRBV6-5 combines with J gene TRBJ1-6, with TRBD1 as a possible D gene (5 bases). The receptor comes from a man between 18 and 29 years old in good health. Sample: naive CD4+ T cells sorted from blood. Subset here: CD45RA+ positively selected. CDR3 DNA sequence: TGTGCCAGCAGTTACGGGGGGAGGAATAATTCACCCCTCCACTTT. It translates to CASSYGGRNNSPLHF.